The count of the clone carrying this T cell receptor (beta chain) is one. Its specificity is unknown. Deletions cut 1 base from V and 5 bases from J, with 6 bases between. From germline, CDR1 is SGHTA and CDR2 FQGTGA. The CDR3 is 13 amino acids. The sample comes from a study of T cells in Graves' hyperthyroidism and ophthalmopathy. Whole-study findings and limits: Most thyroid clonotypes expanded above 0.001 were also detected in blood.

Newly diagnosed patients aged 18 to 65 had hyperthyroidism of under 2 months' duration. Amplification of TCR beta CDR3 regions was performed using RNA transcripts as template. The HTBI set primed first-round TCR CDR3 RT-PCR. TCRdb re-called the multiplex PCR reads through MiXCR, storing one row per CDR3 protein. In the table there are more than 250,000 distinct CDR3 sequences, approximately 14% of which are singletons. V is TRBV7-3 and J is TRBJ2-1; D not resolved. Sequences were obtained from blood. The TCR sequence derives from a woman aged 45-65 years with Graves' hyperthyroidism that later progressed to Graves' ophthalmopathy. CDR3 DNA: TGTGCCAGCAGCTTAAGCCTAGACAATGAGCAGTTCTTC. It yields the protein CASSLSLDNEQFF.